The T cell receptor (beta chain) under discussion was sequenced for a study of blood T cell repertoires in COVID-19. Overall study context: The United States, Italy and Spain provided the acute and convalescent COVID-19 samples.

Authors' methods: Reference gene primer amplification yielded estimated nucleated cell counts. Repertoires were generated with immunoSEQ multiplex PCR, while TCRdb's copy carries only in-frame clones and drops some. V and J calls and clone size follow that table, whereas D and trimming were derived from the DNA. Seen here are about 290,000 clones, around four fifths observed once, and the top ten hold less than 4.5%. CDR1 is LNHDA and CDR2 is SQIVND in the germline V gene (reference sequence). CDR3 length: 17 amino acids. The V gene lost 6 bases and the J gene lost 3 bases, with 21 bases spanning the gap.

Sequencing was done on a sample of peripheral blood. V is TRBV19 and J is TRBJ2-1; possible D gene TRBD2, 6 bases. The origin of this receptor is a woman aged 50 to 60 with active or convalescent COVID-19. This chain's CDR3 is CASREGLGTPVYNEQFF. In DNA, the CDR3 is TGTGCCAGTAGGGAGGGCTTGGGGACGCCGGTCTACAATGAGCAGTTCTTC.